The sequence of this T cell receptor (beta chain) was determined in a study of blood T cell repertoires in COVID-19. Study overall: Specimens from acute and convalescent COVID-19 originated in the United States, Italy and Spain. PBMCs, B-cell-depleted T cells, or T cells provided the cDNA or gDNA that made up the material.

V was pared by 5 bases and J by 5 bases, with 18 bases between. From germline, CDR1 is SGHTA and CDR2 FQGTGA. The CDR3 sequence is 15 residues long. The method was immunoSEQ multiplex PCR; TCRdb's version includes in-frame clones alone and lacks a portion of them. The sample comprises 180,000 or so clones, over 75% of which are singletons, and around 2.5% rests with the top ten. Sequenced material: peripheral blood. The sequence came from a man between 40 and 49 years old with active or convalescent COVID-19. The chain links TRBV7-3 to TRBJ1-1; D perhaps matches TRBD1 (6 bases). CDR3 nucleotide sequence: TGTGCCAGCAGCCCACACACCGACAGGTATACTGAAGCTTTCTTT. It codes for CASSPHTDRYTEAFF.